The clone carrying this T cell receptor (beta chain) was recorded many times. Its antigen remains unknown. TCRdb reanalysed the multiplex PCR reads using MiXCR and keeps one entry per CDR3 protein. The data contain 150,000 to 200,000 distinct CDR3 sequences, about 33% of them seen just once; the ten biggest clones take up approximately 4.3%. The data originate from a study of breast tumors, draining lymph nodes, adjacent tissues. Axillary draining lymph nodes of breast cancer patients supplied the node samples. General study results and limits: Data only fit, rather than demonstrated, lymph node origin of most tumor T cells.

The specimen sequenced was axillary lymph node tissue. This receptor was obtained from a female donor with breast cancer. Some clones in this sample may be carry-over from other donors' samples.

The CDR3 sequence is CASSPIRTDYYGYTF. For the CDR3, the DNA is TGTGCCAGCAGCCCCATTCGGACGGATTACTATGGCTACACCTTC. The V call is TRBV5-6, the J call TRBJ1-2, with D uncertain. CDR3 size: 15 residues. CDR1 and CDR2 from the germline V gene are SGHDT and YYEEEE. V gave up 4 bases and J gave up 3 bases, with 16 bases separating them. Looking up the rest from reference TRBV5-6 and TRBJ1-2 gives the full variable domain: DAGVTQSPTHLIKTRGQQVTLRCSPKSGHDTVSWYQQALGQGPQFIFQYYEEEERQRGNFPDRFSGHQFPNYSSELNVNALLLGDSALYLCASSPIRTDYYGYTFGSGTRLTVV.